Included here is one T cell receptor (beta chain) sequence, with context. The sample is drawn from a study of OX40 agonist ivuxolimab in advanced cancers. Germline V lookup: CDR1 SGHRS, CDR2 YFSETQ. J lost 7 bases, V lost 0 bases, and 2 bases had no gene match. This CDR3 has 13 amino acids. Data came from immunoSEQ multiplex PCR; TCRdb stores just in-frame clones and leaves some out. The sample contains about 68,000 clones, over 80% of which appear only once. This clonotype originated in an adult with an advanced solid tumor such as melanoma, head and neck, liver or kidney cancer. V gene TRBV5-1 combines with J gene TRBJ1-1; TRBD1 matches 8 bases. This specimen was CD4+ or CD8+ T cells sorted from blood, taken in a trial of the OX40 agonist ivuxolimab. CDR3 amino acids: CASSLEGTGEAFF. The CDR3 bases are TGCGCCAGCAGCTTGGAAGGGACAGGTGAAGCTTTCTTT.